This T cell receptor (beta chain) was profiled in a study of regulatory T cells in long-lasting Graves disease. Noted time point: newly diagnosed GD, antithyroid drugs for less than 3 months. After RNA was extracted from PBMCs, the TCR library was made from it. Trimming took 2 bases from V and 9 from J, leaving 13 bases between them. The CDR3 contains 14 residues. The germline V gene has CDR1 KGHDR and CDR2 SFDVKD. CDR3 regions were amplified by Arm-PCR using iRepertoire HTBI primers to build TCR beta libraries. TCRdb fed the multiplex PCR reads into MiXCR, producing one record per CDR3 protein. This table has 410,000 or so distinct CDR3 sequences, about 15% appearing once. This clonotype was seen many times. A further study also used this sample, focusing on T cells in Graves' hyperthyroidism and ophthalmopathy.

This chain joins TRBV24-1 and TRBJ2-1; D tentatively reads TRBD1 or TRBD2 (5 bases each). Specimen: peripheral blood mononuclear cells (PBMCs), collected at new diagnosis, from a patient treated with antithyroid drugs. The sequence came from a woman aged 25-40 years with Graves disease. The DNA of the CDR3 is TGTGCCACCAGTGATTCCGACAGACTAAGTGAGCAGTTCTTC. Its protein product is CATSDSDRLSEQFF.